This T cell receptor beta chain was identified during a study of blood T cell repertoires in COVID-19. Overall study: Some COVID-19 samples were acute and others convalescent; all came from the United States, Italy and Spain. Sources were T cells, B-cell-depleted T cells, or PBMCs; the material itself was cDNA or gDNA.

The J segment lost 3 bases and the V segment lost 2 bases, leaving 5 bases of the junction unmatched. Germline V gene sequence: CDR1 LGHNA, CDR2 YNFKEQ. The CDR3 contains 16 residues. Authors' data handling: Counts of nucleated cells, estimated from reference gene primer amplification, were obtained. Only in-frame clones appear in the TCRdb table, and some are missing; sequencing was by immunoSEQ multiplex PCR. V and J calls and clone size come straight from that table; D and trimming were deduced from the DNA. This repertoire shows more than 95,000 clones, about four fifths found once; its top ten account for around a tenth.

The rearrangement uses TRBV4-2 and TRBJ2-3; 10 bases are a match to TRBD2. The sample comprised peripheral blood. This clonotype was obtained from a woman between 70 and 85 years old with acute or convalescent COVID-19. The CDR3 coding sequence is TGTGCCAGCAGCCAACCTACTAGCGGGGAAACAGATACGCAGTATTTT. Protein product: CASSQPTSGETDTQYF.